This T cell receptor beta chain was identified in a study of T cell responses to AZD1222 COVID-19 vaccine. Study findings and constraints: Seropositive status at baseline applied to only five or six AZD1222 recipients. Unmutated variant regions reportedly attract nearly half of all spike-specific TCRs. When two AZD1222 doses had been given, Spike-specific TCR breadth and depth rose. In a largely white British group with more females than males, clonal diversity was possibly underestimated.

Trimming took off 5 bases at V and 10 bases at J, with 23 bases between the two ends. This CDR3 region has 15 residues. Per the germline V gene, CDR1 is MDHEN and CDR2 is SYDVKM. Profiled with immunoSEQ multiplex PCR; TCRdb holds only in-frame clones, not every one. This sample carries 120,000 or so clones, 90% of them seen once, and the ten largest clones take 4.4%. In regard to this clone: The antigen is not known.

Sequenced here: peripheral blood, sampled on day 0 of MenACWY control vaccination. This chain links TRBV28 with TRBJ1-1; D gene ambiguous. The clonotype was recovered from an adult in good health. The CDR3 region is CASSLLPPNQVGAFF. In DNA form, the CDR3 reads TGTGCCAGCAGTCTGCTGCCCCCCAACCAGGTTGGAGCTTTCTTT.